This TCR beta chain was sequenced during a study of PD-L1 blockade in urothelial cancer. Across the whole study: Investigators checked blood 3 weeks (second dose) and 6 weeks after treatment start. A median approximately 150,000 T cells were found in blood samples.

What went into each PCR as a spike was synthetic TCR analog templates. Sequencing used immunoSEQ multiplex PCR; TCRdb keeps in-frame clones, though not all of them. The data show 45,000 to 50,000 clones, about 91% seen once. Germline assignment: CDR1 MNHEY and CDR2 SMNVEV (reference sequence). This CDR3 spans 13 amino acids. V gave up 6 bases and J gave up 8 bases, with 16 bases separating them. Sequencing used PBMCs, obtained around atezolizumab (anti-PD-L1) treatment. The sequence came from an elderly man with urothelial cancer. The chain couples TRBV27 to TRBJ1-2; TRBD1 might be the D (5 bases). Here the CDR3 reads CASSHPAGGGYTF. In DNA, the CDR3 is TGTGCCAGCAGCCACCCCGCGGGGGGAGGCTACACCTTC.